Listed below are T cell receptor beta chains from one sample, sequenced in a study of monozygotic twins with inflammatory bowel disease. Each CDR3 protein gets one entry in TCRdb, which reprocessed the 5' RACE reads and gives no DNA. The sample shows approximately 390,000 distinct CDR3 sequences, and about 2.3% sits with its ten largest clones. The material sequenced was blood. The receptors were sampled from a human donor with ulcerative colitis or Crohn's disease, or a healthy co-twin of an affected twin (not recorded which). CDR3s include the opening cysteine and the closing phenylalanine or tryptophan.

j_call	v_call	cdr3_aa
TRBJ1-1	TRBV5-1	CASSLGGHLNTEAFF
TRBJ1-1	TRBV29-1	CSAQGVRDTEAFF
TRBJ2-7	TRBV5-1	CASSPTGVEEQYF
TRBJ1-5	TRBV5-1	CASSLDSSSQPQHF
TRBJ1-2	TRBV14	CASSQKIGTGLFYGYTF
TRBJ2-1	TRBV6-2/TRBV6-3	CASSYPDRGHELFF
TRBJ2-1	TRBV29-1	CSVERAGLSNEQFF
TRBJ2-1	TRBV7-9	CATPNGNEQFF
TRBJ2-7	TRBV12-3/TRBV12-4	CASSLGSSYEQYF
TRBJ2-6	TRBV5-1	CASSLAGSSGANVLTF
TRBJ1-2	TRBV20-1	CSAIYGNRRGYGYTF
TRBJ2-1	TRBV7-2	CASSFGRDYNEQFF
TRBJ2-7	TRBV6-6	CASKAVSYEQYF
TRBJ1-1	TRBV25-1	CASSEAAGTEAFF
TRBJ2-7	TRBV5-1	CASSLASGPPNEQYF
TRBJ1-4	TRBV20-1	CSARVQGRTNEKLFF
TRBJ1-1	TRBV7-3	CASSLNRGDSEAFF
TRBJ2-5	TRBV4-1	CASSLYGTSQETQYF
TRBJ2-5	TRBV9	CASSVGTKETQYF
TRBJ1-2	TRBV12-3/TRBV12-4	CASTRTGGVGYGYTF
TRBJ1-1	TRBV7-9	CASSAGNTEAFF
TRBJ1-2	TRBV24-1	CATSDQQGDGYTF
TRBJ1-5	TRBV7-2	CASSYDTRGSQPQHF
TRBJ2-1	TRBV15	CATSRDRGLAENEQFF